A selection of T cell receptor beta chains follows, all from one sample in a study of graft-versus-host responses after intestinal transplantation. These TCRs' antigens remain unknown. Clones were sequenced by immunoSEQ multiplex PCR, and TCRdb holds only the in-frame ones, with some missing. Among over 75,000 clones, 92% were seen once, and the ten largest hold about 0.062%. The sequenced sample was unstimulated CD8+ T cells sorted from spleen or lymph node cells, obtained before transplant. These receptors were obtained from a human donor who was the organ donor for an intestinal transplant. The conserved cysteine and the conserved F or W are not part of the CDR3 here.

TRBV6-1	TRBJ1-4	ASSPPRPRGKLF
TRBV13	TRBJ2-5	ASSRGTSAIQETQY
TRBV6-5	TRBJ1-1	ASSYGGYRGGEAF
TRBV4-1	TRBJ2-1	ASSQVVTVDNEQF
TRBV5-3	TRBJ2-7	ARSLGTGNYEQY
TRBV6-1	TRBJ1-2	ASSTDRGYGYT
TRBV5-1	TRBJ1-1	ASSLVPGGLWIEAF
TRBV14	TRBJ2-7	ASSQHSGSAAYEQY
TRBV19	TRBJ2-5	ASSIEGRRKETQY
TRBV11-2	TRBJ1-1	ASSLDLTGSEAF
TRBV4-2	NA	ASSQDIWDRTPYEQY